This is a list of T cell receptor beta chains from one sample in a study of T-cell reconstitution after alpha-beta-depleted transplantation in children. TCRdb used MiXCR to reprocess the PCR reads, holding one entry per CDR3 protein. Among around 450,000 distinct CDR3 sequences, over 9.5% were seen once, and the ten largest hold around 2%. Sequences were derived from PBMCs, sampled before TCRalphabeta/CD19-depleted stem cell transplant. These receptors all stem from a child aged 2-15 years with inherited bone marrow failure, due to receive a stem cell transplant. Both conserved end residues are part of each CDR3. The D gene is left open where the match is weak. Size tells how often a clone was seen (once, few, many) or the class of an expanded clone, and some rows leave it out.

V: TRBV29-1; size: many; J: TRBJ2-3; D: .; CDR3: CSVEAGGGTDTQYF; DNA: TGCAGCGTTGAAGCAGGGGGGGGCACAGATACGCAGTATTTT
V: TRBV15; size: many; J: TRBJ1-1; D: .; CDR3: CATSISTTGRMNTEAFF; DNA: TGTGCCACCAGCATTTCAACTACGGGACGGATGAACACTGAAGCTTTCTTT
V: TRBV29-1; size: many; J: TRBJ1-2; D: .; CDR3: CSAQRNGGYTF; DNA: TGCAGCGCCCAGAGGAATGGAGGCTACACCTTC
V: TRBV13; size: few; J: TRBJ2-2; D: TRBD2; CDR3: CASSLELAGTNGELFF; DNA: TGTGCCAGCAGCTTAGAACTAGCGGGTACGAACGGGGAGCTGTTTTTT
V: TRBV19; size: many; J: TRBJ1-6; D: .; CDR3: CASSIRQGTTNSPLHF; DNA: TGTGCCAGTAGTATCCGGCAGGGTACGACCAATTCACCCCTCCACTTT
V: TRBV6-6; size: many; J: TRBJ1-1; D: .; CDR3: CASGPEGWTEAFF; DNA: TGTGCCAGCGGCCCCGAGGGTTGGACTGAAGCTTTCTTT
V: TRBV12-3/TRBV12-4; size: many; J: TRBJ1-2; D: TRBD1; CDR3: CASSRPSGGWWYGYTF; DNA: TGTGCCAGCAGCCGCCCTTCAGGGGGCTGGTGGTATGGCTACACCTTC
V: TRBV4-1; size: .; J: TRBJ2-1; D: .; CDR3: CASSHFPLAGNEQFF; DNA: TGCGCCAGCAGCCATTTCCCACTGGCGGGGAATGAGCAGTTCTTC
V: TRBV12-3/TRBV12-4; size: many; J: TRBJ1-1; D: TRBD1; CDR3: CASSLKTGGFTEAFF; DNA: TGTGCCAGCAGTCTTAAGACAGGGGGGTTCACTGAAGCTTTCTTT
V: TRBV9; size: few; J: TRBJ2-1; D: TRBD2; CDR3: CASSVTGLQAGGSYNEQFF; DNA: TGTGCCAGCAGCGTGACAGGGCTCCAAGCGGGAGGGTCCTACAATGAGCAGTTCTTC
V: TRBV20-1; size: many; J: TRBJ2-1; D: TRBD2; CDR3: CSALTSGHNEQFF; DNA: TGCAGTGCTCTGACTAGCGGCCACAATGAGCAGTTCTTC
V: TRBV27; size: many; J: TRBJ2-7; D: .; CDR3: CASSPLGIGSYEQYF; DNA: TGTGCCAGCAGTCCCTTGGGAATCGGGAGCTACGAGCAGTACTTC
V: TRBV5-4; size: .; J: TRBJ1-1; D: .; CDR3: CASSLGAGLTEAFF; DNA: TGTGCCAGCAGCTTGGGGGCAGGGTTGACTGAAGCTTTCTTT
V: TRBV12-3/TRBV12-4; size: .; J: TRBJ2-3; D: TRBD2; CDR3: CASSFGGAPDTQYF; DNA: TGTGCCAGCAGTTTCGGGGGGGCCCCAGATACGCAGTATTTT
V: TRBV3-1; size: many; J: TRBJ2-1; D: .; CDR3: CASSHLARENEQFF; DNA: TGTGCCAGCAGCCACCTAGCTAGGGAGAATGAGCAGTTCTTC
V: TRBV7-9; size: few; J: TRBJ2-7; D: .; CDR3: CASSPNDNYEQYF; DNA: TGTGCCAGCAGCCCAAACGACAACTACGAGCAGTACTTC
V: TRBV20-1; size: many; J: TRBJ2-7; D: .; CDR3: CSASVQYEQYF; DNA: TGCAGTGCTAGTGTCCAATACGAGCAGTACTTC
V: TRBV20-1; size: .; J: TRBJ2-3; D: TRBD2; CDR3: CSARDLLAGGFDTQYF; DNA: TGCAGTGCTAGAGATCTACTAGCGGGAGGGTTCGATACGCAGTATTTT
V: TRBV7-2; size: few; J: TRBJ2-1; D: .; CDR3: CASSFLLAARGHEQFF; DNA: TGTGCCAGCAGCTTCCTCCTAGCGGCTCGGGGGCATGAGCAGTTCTTC
V: TRBV6-5; size: .; J: TRBJ2-7; D: .; CDR3: CASSYEAGMAYEQYF; DNA: TGTGCCAGCAGTTATGAAGCCGGGATGGCCTACGAGCAGTACTTC
V: TRBV27; size: .; J: TRBJ2-7; D: .; CDR3: CASSFSARYEQYF; DNA: TGTGCCAGCAGTTTTTCCGCCCGTTACGAGCAGTACTTC
V: TRBV7-2; size: many; J: TRBJ2-7; D: TRBD2; CDR3: CASSGQRGSYEQYF; DNA: TGTGCCAGCAGCGGGCAGCGGGGATCCTACGAGCAGTACTTC
V: TRBV12-3/TRBV12-4; size: many; J: TRBJ2-1; D: TRBD1; CDR3: CASSFTGGGEQFF; DNA: TGTGCCAGCAGTTTCACAGGGGGCGGTGAGCAGTTCTTC
V: TRBV30; size: .; J: TRBJ2-2; D: .; CDR3: CAWDTNTGELFF; DNA: TGTGCCTGGGACACTAACACCGGGGAGCTGTTTTTT